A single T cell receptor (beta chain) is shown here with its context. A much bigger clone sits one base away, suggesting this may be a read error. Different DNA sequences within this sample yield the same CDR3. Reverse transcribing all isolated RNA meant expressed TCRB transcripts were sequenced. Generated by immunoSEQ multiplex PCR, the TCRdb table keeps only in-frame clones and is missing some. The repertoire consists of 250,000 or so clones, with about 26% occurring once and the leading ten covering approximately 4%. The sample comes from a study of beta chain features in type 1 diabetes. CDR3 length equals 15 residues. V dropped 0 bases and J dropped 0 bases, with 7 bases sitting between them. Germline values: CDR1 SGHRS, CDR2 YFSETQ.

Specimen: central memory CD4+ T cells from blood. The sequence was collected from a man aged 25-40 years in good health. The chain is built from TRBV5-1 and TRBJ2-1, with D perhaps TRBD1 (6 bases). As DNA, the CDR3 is TGCGCCAGCAGCTTGGAACAGGGCTCCTACAATGAGCAGTTCTTC. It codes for CASSLEQGSYNEQFF.